This T cell receptor beta chain derives from a study of cytomegalovirus exposure and HLA in healthy donors. For the study at large: HLA-typed donors were the source of roughly 80 million unique TCRs held in an early data release.

The length of the CDR3 is 14 residues. In germline, CDR1 is SGDLS, CDR2 YYNGEE. Trimming pared 4 bases from V and 1 base from J, leaving 11 bases between. Primers for the PCR totalled 60 Vbeta and 13 Jbeta. Clones were read by immunoSEQ multiplex PCR, and TCRdb kept only the in-frame ones, dropping some. The sample holds 80,000 or so clones, 75% to 85% seen once. Overall study results and limits: Roughly even sequencing depth across donors was the assumption behind the presence/absence analyses. According to reports, the classifier identified cytomegalovirus status with high specificity and sensitivity.

With regard to this clone: Its antigen is not known.

This TCR derives from a man in his forties or fifties in good health and CMV-seronegative. This chain links TRBV9 with TRBJ1-2; possible D gene TRBD1, 6 bases. Specimen: PBMCs. CDR3 amino acids: CASSSGGGNYGYTF. CDR3 DNA sequence: TGTGCCAGCAGCTCGGGAGGGGGTAACTATGGCTACACCTTC.